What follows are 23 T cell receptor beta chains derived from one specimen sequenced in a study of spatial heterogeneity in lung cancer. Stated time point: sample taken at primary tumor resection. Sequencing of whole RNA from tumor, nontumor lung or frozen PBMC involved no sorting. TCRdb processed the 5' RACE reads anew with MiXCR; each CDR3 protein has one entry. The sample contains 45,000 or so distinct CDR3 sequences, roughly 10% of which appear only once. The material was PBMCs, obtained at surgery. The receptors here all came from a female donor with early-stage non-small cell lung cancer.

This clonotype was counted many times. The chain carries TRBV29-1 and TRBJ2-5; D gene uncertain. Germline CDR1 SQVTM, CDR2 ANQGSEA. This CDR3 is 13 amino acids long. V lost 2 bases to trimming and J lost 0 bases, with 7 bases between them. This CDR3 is CSVEKRNQETQYF. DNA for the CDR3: TGCAGCGTTGAAAAACGGAACCAAGAGACCCAGTACTTC.

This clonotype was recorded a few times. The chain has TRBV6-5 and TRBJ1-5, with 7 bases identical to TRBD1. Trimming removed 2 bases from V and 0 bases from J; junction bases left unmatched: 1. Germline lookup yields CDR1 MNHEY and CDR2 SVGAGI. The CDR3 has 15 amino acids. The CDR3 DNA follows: TGTGCCAGCAGTTACCGACAGGGTAGCAATCAGCCCCAGCATTTT. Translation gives CASSYRQGSNQPQHF.

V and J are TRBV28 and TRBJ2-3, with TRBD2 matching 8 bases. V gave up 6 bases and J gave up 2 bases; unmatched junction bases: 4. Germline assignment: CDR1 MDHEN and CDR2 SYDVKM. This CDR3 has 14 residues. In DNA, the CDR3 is TGTGCCAGCAGCAAGGGACTAGTCACAGATACGCAGTATTTT. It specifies CASSKGLVTDTQYF.

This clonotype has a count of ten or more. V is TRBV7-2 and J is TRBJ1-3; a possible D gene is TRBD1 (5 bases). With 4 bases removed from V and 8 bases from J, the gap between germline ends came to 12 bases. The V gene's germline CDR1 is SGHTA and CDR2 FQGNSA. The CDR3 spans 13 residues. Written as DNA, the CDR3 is TGTGCCAGCAGCTCACTCAGGGCGGACACCATATATTTT. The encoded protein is CASSSLRADTIYF.

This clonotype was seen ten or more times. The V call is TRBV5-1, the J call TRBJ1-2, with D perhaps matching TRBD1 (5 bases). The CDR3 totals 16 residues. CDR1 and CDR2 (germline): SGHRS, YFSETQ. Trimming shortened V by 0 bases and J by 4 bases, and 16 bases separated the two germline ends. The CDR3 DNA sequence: TGCGCCAGCAGCTTGGGGCTCGAGCTTAGGGGCTATGGCTACACCTTC. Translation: CASSLGLELRGYGYTF.

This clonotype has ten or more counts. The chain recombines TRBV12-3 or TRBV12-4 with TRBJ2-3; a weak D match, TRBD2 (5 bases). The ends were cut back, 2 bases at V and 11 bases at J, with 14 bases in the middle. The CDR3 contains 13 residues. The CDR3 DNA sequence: TGTGCCAGCAGTTTAAGCTCGGGAACACTGCAGTATTTT. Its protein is CASSLSSGTLQYF.

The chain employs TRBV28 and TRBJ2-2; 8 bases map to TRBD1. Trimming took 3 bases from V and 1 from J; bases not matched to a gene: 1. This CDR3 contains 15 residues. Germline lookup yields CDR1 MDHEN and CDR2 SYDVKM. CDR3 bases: TGTGCCAGCAGTTTCAGGGGGCGGAACACCGGGGAGCTGTTTTTT. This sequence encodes CASSFRGRNTGELFF.

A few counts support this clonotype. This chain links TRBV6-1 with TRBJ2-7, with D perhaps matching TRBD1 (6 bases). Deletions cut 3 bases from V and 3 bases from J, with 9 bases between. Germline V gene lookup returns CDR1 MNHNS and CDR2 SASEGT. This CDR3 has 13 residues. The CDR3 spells CASSDGRGYEQYF. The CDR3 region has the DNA TGTGCCAGCAGTGACGGCAGGGGCTACGAGCAGTACTTC.

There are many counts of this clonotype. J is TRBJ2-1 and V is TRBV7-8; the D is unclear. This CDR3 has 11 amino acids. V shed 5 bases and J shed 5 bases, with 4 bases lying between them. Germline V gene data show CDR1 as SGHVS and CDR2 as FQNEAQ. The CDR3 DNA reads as TGTGCCAGCAGCCACAACAATGAGCAGTTCTTC. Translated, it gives CASSHNNEQFF. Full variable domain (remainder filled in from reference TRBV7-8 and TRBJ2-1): GAGVSQSPRYKVAKRGQDVALRCDPISGHVSLFWYQQALGQGPEFLTYFQNEAQLDKSGLPSDRFFAERPEGSVSTLKIQRTQQEDSAVYLCASSHNNEQFFGPGTRLTVL.

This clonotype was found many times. CDR3 residues: CASSPGQYTGELFF. Here the CDR3 DNA reads TGTGCCAGCAGTCCGGGACAGTACACCGGGGAGCTGTTTTTT. The chain carries TRBV6-5 and TRBJ2-2, with 7 positions matching TRBD1. The CDR3 is 14 amino acids. The ends lost 5 bases at V and 3 bases at J; junction bases unmatched: 3. Germline assignment: CDR1 MNHEY and CDR2 SVGAGI.

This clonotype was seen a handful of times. The DNA of the CDR3 is TGCAGCGTTCTGGGGGGTAGCTCCTACAATGAGCAGTTCTTC. Its translation: CSVLGGSSYNEQFF. V gene TRBV29-1 combines with J gene TRBJ2-1; TRBD2 is a possible D gene (6 bases). V lost 5 bases and J lost 0, with 11 bases in between. Germline V gene data show CDR1 as SQVTM and CDR2 as ANQGSEA. The CDR3 is 14 amino acids.

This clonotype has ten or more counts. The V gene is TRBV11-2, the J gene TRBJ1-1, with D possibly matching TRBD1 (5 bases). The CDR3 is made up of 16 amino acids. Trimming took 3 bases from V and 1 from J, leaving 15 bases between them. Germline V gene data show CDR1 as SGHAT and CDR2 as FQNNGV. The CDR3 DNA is TGTGCCAGCAGCTTCGAACCCCAGGGCGCGAACACTGAAGCTTTCTTT. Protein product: CASSFEPQGANTEAFF.

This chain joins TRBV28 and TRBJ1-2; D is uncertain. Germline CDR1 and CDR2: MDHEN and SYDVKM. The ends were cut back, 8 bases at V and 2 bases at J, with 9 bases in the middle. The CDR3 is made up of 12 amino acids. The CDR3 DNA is TGTGCCAGCGAGTCCGAAAACTATGGCTACACCTTC. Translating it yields CASESENYGYTF.

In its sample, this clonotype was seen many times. The CDR3 bases are TGTGCCAGTACTGACCGGCAATCACCCCTCCACTTT. Protein sequence: CASTDRQSPLHF. The chain carries TRBV19 and TRBJ1-6; D is unresolved. CDR1 is LNHDA, CDR2 SQIVND, per germline (reference sequence). This CDR3 is built from 12 residues. V was pared by 7 bases and J by 10 bases, with 11 bases between.

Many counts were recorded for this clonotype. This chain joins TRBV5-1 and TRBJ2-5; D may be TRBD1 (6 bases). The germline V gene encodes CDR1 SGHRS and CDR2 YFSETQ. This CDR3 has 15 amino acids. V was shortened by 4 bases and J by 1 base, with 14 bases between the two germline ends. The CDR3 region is CASSPHGTPQETQYF. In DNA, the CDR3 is TGCGCCAGCAGCCCACACGGGACACCCCAAGAGACCCAGTACTTC. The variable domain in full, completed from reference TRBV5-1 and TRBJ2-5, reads KAGVTQTPRYLIKTRGQQVTLSCSPISGHRSVSWYQQTPGQGLQFLFEYFSETQRNKGNFPGRFSGRQFSNSRSEMNVSTLELGDSALYLCASSPHGTPQETQYFGPGTRLLVL.

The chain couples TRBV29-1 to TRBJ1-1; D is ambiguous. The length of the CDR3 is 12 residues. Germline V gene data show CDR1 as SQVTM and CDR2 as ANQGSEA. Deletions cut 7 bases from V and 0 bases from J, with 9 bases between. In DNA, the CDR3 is TGCAGCGCGGAAGGAATGAACACTGAAGCTTTCTTT. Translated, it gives CSAEGMNTEAFF.

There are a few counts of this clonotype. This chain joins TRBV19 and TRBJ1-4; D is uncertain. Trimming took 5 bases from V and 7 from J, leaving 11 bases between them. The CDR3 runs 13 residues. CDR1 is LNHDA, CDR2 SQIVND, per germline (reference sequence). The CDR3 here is CASSVSDGEKLFF. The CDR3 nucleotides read TGTGCCAGTAGTGTTTCGGACGGTGAAAAACTGTTTTTT.

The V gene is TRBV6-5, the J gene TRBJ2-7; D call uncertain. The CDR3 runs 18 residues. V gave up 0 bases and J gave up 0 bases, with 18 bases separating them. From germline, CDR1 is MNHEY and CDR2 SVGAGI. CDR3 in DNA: TGTGCCAGCAGTTACTCGAAGTTCCAACCCCCCGTCTCCTACGAGCAGTACTTC. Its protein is CASSYSKFQPPVSYEQYF.

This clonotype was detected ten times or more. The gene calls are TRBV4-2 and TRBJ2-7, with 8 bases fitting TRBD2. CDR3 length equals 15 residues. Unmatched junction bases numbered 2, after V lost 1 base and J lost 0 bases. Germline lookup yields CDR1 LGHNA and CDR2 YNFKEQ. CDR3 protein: CASSQGSGVSYEQYF. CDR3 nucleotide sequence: TGTGCCAGCAGCCAAGGTAGCGGGGTCTCCTACGAGCAGTACTTC.

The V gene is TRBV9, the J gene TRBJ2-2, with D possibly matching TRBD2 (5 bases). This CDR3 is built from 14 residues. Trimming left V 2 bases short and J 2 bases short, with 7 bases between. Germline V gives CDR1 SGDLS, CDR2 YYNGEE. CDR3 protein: CASSVGVNTGELFF. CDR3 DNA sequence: TGTGCCAGCAGCGTCGGGGTTAACACCGGGGAGCTGTTTTTT.

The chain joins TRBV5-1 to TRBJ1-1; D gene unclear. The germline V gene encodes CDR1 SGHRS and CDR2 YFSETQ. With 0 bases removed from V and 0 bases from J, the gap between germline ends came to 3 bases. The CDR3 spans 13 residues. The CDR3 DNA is TGCGCCAGCAGCTTGGCACTGAACACTGAAGCTTTCTTT. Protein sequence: CASSLALNTEAFF.

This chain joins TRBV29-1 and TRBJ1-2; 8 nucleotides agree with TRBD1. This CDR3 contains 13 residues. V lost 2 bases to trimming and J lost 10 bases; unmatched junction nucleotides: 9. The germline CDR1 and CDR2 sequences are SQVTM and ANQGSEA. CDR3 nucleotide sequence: TGCAGCGTTGAAAGCCCGGGGCAGGGGGCCTACACCTTC. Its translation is CSVESPGQGAYTF. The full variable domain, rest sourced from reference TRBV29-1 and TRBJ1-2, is SAVISQKPSRDICQRGTSLTIQCQVDSQVTMMFWYRQQPGQSLTLIATANQGSEATYESGFVIDKFPISRPNLTFSTLTVSNMSPEDSSIYLCSVESPGQGAYTFGSGTRLTVV.

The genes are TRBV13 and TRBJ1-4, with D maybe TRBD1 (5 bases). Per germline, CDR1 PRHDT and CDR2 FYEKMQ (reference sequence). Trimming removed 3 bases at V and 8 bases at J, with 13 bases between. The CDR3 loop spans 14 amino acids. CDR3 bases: TGTGCCAGCAGCTTCGGGGGACGAGGGGAAAAACTGTTTTTT. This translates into CASSFGGRGEKLFF.